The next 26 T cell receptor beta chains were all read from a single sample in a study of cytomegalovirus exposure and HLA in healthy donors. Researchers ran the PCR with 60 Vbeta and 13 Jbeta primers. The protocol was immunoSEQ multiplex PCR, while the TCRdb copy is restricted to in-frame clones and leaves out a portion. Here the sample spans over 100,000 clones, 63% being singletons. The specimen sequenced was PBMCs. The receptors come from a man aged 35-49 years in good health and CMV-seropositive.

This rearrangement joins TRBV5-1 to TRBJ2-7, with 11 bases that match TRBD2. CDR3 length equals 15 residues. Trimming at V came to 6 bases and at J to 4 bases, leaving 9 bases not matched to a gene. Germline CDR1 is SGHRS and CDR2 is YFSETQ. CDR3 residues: CASTTEGLAVYEQYF. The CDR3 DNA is TGCGCCAGCACCACCGAGGGACTAGCGGTATACGAGCAGTACTTC.

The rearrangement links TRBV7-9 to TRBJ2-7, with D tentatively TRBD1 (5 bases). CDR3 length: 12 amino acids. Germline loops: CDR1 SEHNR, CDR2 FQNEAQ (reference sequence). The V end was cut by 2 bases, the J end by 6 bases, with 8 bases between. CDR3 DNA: TGTGCCAGCAGCTTACGGACATCCGAGCAGTACTTC. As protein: CASSLRTSEQYF.

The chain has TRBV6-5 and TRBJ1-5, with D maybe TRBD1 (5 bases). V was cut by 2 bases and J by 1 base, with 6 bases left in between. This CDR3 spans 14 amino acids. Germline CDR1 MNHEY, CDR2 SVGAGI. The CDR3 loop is CASSYGGSNQPQHF. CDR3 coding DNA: TGTGCCAGCAGTTACGGGGGGAGCAATCAGCCCCAGCATTTT.

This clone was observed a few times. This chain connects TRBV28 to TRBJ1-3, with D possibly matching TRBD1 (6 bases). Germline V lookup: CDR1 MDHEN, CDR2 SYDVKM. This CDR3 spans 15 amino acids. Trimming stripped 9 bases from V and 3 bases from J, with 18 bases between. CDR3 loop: CASHSPGVGGNTIYF. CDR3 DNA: TGTGCCAGTCACAGCCCAGGGGTCGGTGGAAACACCATATATTTT. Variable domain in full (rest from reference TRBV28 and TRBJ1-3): DVKVTQSSRYLVKRTGEKVFLECVQDMDHENMFWYRQDPGLGLRLIYFSYDVKMKEKGDIPEGYSVSREKKERFSLILESASTNQTSMYLCASHSPGVGGNTIYFGEGSWLTVV.

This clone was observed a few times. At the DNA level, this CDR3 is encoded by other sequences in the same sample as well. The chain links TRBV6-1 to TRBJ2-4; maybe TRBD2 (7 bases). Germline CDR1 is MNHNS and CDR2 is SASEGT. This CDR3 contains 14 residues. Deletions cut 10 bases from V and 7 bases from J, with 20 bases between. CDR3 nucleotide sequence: TGTGCCACCTCACTAGAAAGGGGGGGGAACATTCAGTACTTC. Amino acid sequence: CATSLERGGNIQYF.

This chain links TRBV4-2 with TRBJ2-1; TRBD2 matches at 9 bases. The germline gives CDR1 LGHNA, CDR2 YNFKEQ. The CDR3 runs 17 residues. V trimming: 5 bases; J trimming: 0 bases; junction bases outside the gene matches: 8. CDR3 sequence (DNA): TGTGCCAGCAGCACTTACTTTAGCGGGAGCTCCTACAATGAGCAGTTCTTC. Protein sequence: CASSTYFSGSSYNEQFF.

The CDR3 region has the DNA TGTGCCAGCAGCTGGGGGACAGGGCAAGAGACCCAGTACTTC. It translates to CASSWGTGQETQYF. The chain carries TRBV5-4 and TRBJ2-5; TRBD1 matches at 9 bases. V lost 3 bases and J lost 2; bases outside the gene matches: 2. Looked up from germline, CDR1 is SGHNT and CDR2 is YYREEE (reference sequence). The CDR3 length is 14 residues.

The CDR3 nucleotides are TGCGCCAGCAGCCCCTCCGGACTCCTCTACGAGCAGTACTTC. This translates into CASSPSGLLYEQYF. The chain combines TRBV5-1 with TRBJ2-7; tentatively, D is TRBD2 (5 bases). The germline CDR1 and CDR2 sequences are SGHRS and YFSETQ. This CDR3 contains 14 residues. V was clipped by 4 bases and J by 3 bases, with 14 bases between them. The whole variable domain, filled in from reference TRBV5-1 and TRBJ2-7, reads KAGVTQTPRYLIKTRGQQVTLSCSPISGHRSVSWYQQTPGQGLQFLFEYFSETQRNKGNFPGRFSGRQFSNSRSEMNVSTLELGDSALYLCASSPSGLLYEQYFGPGTRLTVT.

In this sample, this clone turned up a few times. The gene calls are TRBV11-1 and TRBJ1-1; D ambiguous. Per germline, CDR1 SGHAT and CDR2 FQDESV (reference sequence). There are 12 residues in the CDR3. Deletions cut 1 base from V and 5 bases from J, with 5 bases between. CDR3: CASSLETTEAFF. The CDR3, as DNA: TGTGCCAGCAGCTTAGAGACAACTGAAGCTTTCTTT.

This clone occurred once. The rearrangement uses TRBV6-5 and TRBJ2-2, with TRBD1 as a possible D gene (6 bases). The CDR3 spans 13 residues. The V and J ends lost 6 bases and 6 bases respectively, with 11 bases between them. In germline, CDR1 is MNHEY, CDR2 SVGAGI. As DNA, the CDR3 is TGTGCCAGCAGGTCCCCAGGGGCCGGGGAGCTGTTTTTT. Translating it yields CASRSPGAGELFF.

The CDR3 DNA is TGTGCCAGCAGTCCGACAGCCTATGGCTACACCTTC. Translating gives CASSPTAYGYTF. This sequence joins TRBV28 and TRBJ1-2; D may be TRBD1 (5 bases). V lost 5 bases, J lost 4 bases, and 8 bases lay in between. CDR3 size: 12 residues. Germline assignment: CDR1 MDHEN and CDR2 SYDVKM.

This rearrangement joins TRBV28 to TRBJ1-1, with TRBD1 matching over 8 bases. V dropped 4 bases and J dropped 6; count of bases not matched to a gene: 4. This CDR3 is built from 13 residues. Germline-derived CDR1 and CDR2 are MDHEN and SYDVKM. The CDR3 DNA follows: TGTGCCAGCAGTTCATCACAGGGGGCTGAAGCTTTCTTT. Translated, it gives CASSSSQGAEAFF.

Here the CDR3 DNA reads TGTGCCAGTAGTACCCAGGGGGCGGGACCCCTCCACTTT. Translating it yields CASSTQGAGPLHF. The J gene is TRBJ1-6, the V gene TRBV19; TRBD1 aligns across 8 bases. Germline assignment: CDR1 LNHDA and CDR2 SQIVND (reference sequence). Germline trimming cut 4 bases from V and 12 bases from J; bases unmatched to any gene: 5. The CDR3 runs to 13 residues.

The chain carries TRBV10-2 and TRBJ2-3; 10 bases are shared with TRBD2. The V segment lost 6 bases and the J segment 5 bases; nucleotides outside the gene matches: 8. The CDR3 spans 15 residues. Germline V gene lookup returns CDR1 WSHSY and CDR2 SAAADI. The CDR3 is CASRRLAGDGDTQYF. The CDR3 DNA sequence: TGCGCCAGCAGGCGTCTAGCGGGAGACGGAGATACGCAGTATTTT.

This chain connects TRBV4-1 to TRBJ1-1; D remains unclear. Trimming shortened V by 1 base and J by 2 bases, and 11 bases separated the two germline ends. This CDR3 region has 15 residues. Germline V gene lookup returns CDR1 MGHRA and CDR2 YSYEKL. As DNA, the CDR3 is TGCGCCAGCAGCCAAGTGCAGGCGACCAACACTGAAGCTTTCTTT. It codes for CASSQVQATNTEAFF.

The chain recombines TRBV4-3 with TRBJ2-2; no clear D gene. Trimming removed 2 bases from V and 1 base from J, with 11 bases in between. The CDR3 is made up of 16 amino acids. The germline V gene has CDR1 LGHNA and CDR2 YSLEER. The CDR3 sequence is CASSQTPYLNTGELFF. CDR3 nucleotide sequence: TGCGCCAGCAGCCAAACCCCCTACCTGAACACCGGGGAGCTGTTTTTT.

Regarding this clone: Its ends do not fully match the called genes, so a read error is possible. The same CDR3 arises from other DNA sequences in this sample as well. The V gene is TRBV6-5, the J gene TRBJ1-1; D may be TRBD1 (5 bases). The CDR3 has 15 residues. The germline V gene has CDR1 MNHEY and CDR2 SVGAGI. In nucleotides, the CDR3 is TGTGCTAGCAGTTTTGCGGGGGATGGGAACACTGAAGCTTTCTTT. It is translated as CASSFAGDGNTEAFF.

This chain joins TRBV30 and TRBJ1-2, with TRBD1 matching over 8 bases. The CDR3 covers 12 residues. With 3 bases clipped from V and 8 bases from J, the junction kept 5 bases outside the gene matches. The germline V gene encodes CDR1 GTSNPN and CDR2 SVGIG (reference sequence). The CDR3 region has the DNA TGTGCCTGGAGCGCGACAGGGGACGGCTACACCTTC. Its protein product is CAWSATGDGYTF. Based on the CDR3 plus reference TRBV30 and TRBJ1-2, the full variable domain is SQTIHQWPATLVQPVGSPLSLECTVEGTSNPNLYWYRQAAGRGLQLLFYSVGIGQISSEVPQNLSASRPQDRQFILSSKKLLLSDSGFYLCAWSATGDGYTFGSGTRLTVV.

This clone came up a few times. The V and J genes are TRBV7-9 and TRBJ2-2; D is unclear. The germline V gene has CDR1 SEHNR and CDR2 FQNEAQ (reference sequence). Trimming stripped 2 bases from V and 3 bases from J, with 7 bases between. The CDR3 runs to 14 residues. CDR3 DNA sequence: TGTGCCAGCAGCTTAAATCGCGACACCGGGGAGCTGTTTTTT. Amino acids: CASSLNRDTGELFF.

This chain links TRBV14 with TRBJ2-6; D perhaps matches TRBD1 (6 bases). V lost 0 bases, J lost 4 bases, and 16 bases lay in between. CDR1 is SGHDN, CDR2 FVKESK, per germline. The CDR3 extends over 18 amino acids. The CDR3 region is CASSQEVGHRAGANVLTF. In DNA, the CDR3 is TGTGCCAGCAGCCAAGAAGTGGGACATAGGGCCGGGGCCAACGTCCTGACTTTC.

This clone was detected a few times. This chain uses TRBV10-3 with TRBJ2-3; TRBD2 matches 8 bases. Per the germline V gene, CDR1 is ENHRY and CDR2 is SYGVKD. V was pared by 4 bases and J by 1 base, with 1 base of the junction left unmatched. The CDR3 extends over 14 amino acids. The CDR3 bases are TGTGCCATCAGTGGGCGGGAGGGCACAGATACGCAGTATTTT. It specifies CAISGREGTDTQYF.

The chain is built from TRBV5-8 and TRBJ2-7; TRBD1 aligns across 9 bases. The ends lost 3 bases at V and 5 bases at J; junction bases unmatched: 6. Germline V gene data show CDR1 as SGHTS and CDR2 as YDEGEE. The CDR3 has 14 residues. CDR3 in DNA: TGTGCCAGCAGCTCTCGACAGGGGGGAGACGAGCAGTACTTC. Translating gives CASSSRQGGDEQYF.

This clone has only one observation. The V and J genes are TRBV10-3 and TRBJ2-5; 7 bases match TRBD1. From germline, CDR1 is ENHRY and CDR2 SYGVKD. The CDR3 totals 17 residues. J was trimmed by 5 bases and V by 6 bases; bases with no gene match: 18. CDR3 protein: CAISDLGQFSLGETQYF. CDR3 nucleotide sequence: TGTGCCATCAGCGACTTGGGACAGTTCTCTTTAGGGGAGACCCAGTACTTC.

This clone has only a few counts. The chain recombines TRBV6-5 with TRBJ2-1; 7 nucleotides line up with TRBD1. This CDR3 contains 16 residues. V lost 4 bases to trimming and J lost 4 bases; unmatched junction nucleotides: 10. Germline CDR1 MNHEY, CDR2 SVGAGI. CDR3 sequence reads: CASSSITGERYNEQFF. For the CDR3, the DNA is TGTGCCAGCAGTTCGATAACAGGGGAGCGGTACAATGAGCAGTTCTTC.

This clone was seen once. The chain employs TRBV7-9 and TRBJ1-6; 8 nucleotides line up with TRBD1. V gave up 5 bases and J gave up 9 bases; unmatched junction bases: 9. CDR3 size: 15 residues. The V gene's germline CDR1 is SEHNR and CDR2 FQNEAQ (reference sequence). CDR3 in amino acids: CASSPDRVSSSPLHF. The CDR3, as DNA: TGTGCCAGCAGCCCGGACAGGGTGAGTTCTTCACCCCTCCACTTT.

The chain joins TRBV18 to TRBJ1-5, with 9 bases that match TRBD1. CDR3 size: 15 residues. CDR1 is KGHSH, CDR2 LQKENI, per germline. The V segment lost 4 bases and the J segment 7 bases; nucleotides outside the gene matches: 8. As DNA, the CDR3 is TGTGCCAGCTCACTAGGACAGGGGACGGGACAGCCCCAGCATTTT. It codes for CASSLGQGTGQPQHF.